This entry lists 22 T cell receptor beta chains sequenced from one sample in a study of T cell responses to AZD1222 COVID-19 vaccine. Clones were sequenced by immunoSEQ multiplex PCR, and TCRdb holds only the in-frame ones, with some missing. The table has about 120,000 clones, roughly 85% seen once. The sample in question was peripheral blood, obtained on day 0 of AZD1222 vaccination. These receptors all come from an adult in good health.

This clone came up once. The J gene is TRBJ1-3, the V gene TRBV3-1 (or the pseudogene TRBV3-2); 7 bases are a match to TRBD1. The germline V gene has CDR1 LGHDT and CDR2 YNNKEL (reference sequence). The CDR3 is made up of 15 amino acids. V dropped 4 bases and J dropped 4; count of bases not matched to a gene: 7. CDR3 sequence: CASSRQGFPGNTIYF. Written as DNA, the CDR3 is TGTGCCAGCAGCCGACAGGGATTTCCCGGAAACACCATATATTTT.

This clone was detected only once. The rearrangement joins TRBV10-3 to TRBJ1-5; D ambiguous. Deletions cut 11 bases from V and 8 bases from J, with 19 bases between. Per the germline V gene, CDR1 is ENHRY and CDR2 is SYGVKD. The CDR3 has 13 amino acids. CDR3 amino acids: CASRVHEEEPQHF. In DNA form, the CDR3 reads TGTGCCTCACGGGTCCACGAGGAAGAGCCCCAGCATTTT.

This chain's CDR3 is CASTSDYEQYF. In nucleotides, the CDR3 is TGTGCCAGCACTAGCGACTACGAGCAGTACTTC. The chain links TRBV28 to TRBJ2-7, with D possibly being TRBD2 (6 bases). V lost 7 bases to trimming and J lost 3 bases, with 7 bases between them. The CDR3 is made up of 11 amino acids. Germline lookup yields CDR1 MDHEN and CDR2 SYDVKM.

The genes are TRBV29-1 and TRBJ1-1; TRBD1 aligns across 7 bases. Germline-derived CDR1 and CDR2 are SQVTM and ANQGSEA. Unmatched junction bases numbered 8, after V lost 4 bases and J lost 3 bases. The CDR3 sequence is 14 residues long. CDR3 amino acids: CSVVPTGRYTEAFF. The CDR3, as DNA: TGCAGCGTTGTTCCGACAGGGAGGTACACTGAAGCTTTCTTT.

The chain couples TRBV20-1 to TRBJ1-1, with D unresolved. V was pared by 3 bases and J by 11 bases, with 13 bases between. The CDR3 is 11 amino acids. Germline-derived CDR1 and CDR2 are DFQATT and SNEGSKA (reference sequence). Here the CDR3 DNA reads TGCAGTGCTAGCGGGCGGACCGGGGCTTTCTTT. It specifies CSASGRTGAFF.

The chain carries TRBV4-1 and TRBJ1-2; D is undetermined. The CDR3 sequence is 16 residues long. CDR1 MGHRA and CDR2 YSYEKL come from the germline V gene. The ends were cut back, 1 base at V and 7 bases at J, with 19 bases in the middle. The CDR3 DNA reads TGCGCCAGCAGCCAAGTTTTACAAAGGCAGGAGGCTGGCTACACCTTC. Translation gives CASSQVLQRQEAGYTF.

The V call is TRBV19, the J call TRBJ2-7; 8 nucleotides align to TRBD2. The CDR3 covers 15 residues. Germline-derived CDR1 and CDR2 are LNHDA and SQIVND (reference sequence). With V trimmed by 6 bases and J by 2 bases, 9 bases remained unmatched. DNA of the CDR3: TGTGCCAGTAGGCCAGAAGCGGGGGCCGCCTACGAGCAGTACTTC. Its translation: CASRPEAGAAYEQYF.

This chain connects TRBV7-9 to TRBJ1-5, with D unclear. The length of the CDR3 is 15 residues. CDR1 SEHNR and CDR2 FQNEAQ come from the germline V gene (reference sequence). With 4 bases removed from V and 1 base from J, the gap between germline ends came to 11 bases. This CDR3 is CASSSFGTSNQPQHF. In nucleotides, the CDR3 is TGTGCCAGCAGCTCGTTCGGTACCAGCAATCAGCCCCAGCATTTT.

J is TRBJ2-1 and V is TRBV9; TRBD2 agrees at 9 bases. The CDR3 has 15 amino acids. CDR1 is SGDLS, CDR2 YYNGEE, per germline. The trim removed 4 bases at V and 3 bases at J, leaving 5 bases unmatched. The CDR3 region is CASSTGGGGYNEQFF. CDR3 DNA sequence: TGTGCCAGCAGCACCGGCGGGGGGGGCTACAATGAGCAGTTCTTC.

V usage is TRBV25-1 and J usage is TRBJ2-7, with TRBD1 identical over 9 bases. V gave up 5 bases and J gave up 2 bases; unmatched junction bases: 10. This CDR3 contains 16 residues. CDR1 is MGHDK and CDR2 is SYGVNS in the germline V gene. CDR3 protein: CASSSTPGQGAYEQYF. The DNA for the CDR3 is TGTGCCAGCAGTTCAACACCGGGACAGGGAGCCTACGAGCAGTACTTC.

The rearrangement uses TRBV24-1 and TRBJ2-1; 14 bases align to TRBD2. J was trimmed by 6 bases and V by 2 bases; bases with no gene match: 5. The CDR3 totals 17 residues. Germline V gene data show CDR1 as KGHDR and CDR2 as SFDVKD. DNA for the CDR3: TGTGCCACCAGTGATTGGACTAGCGGGGGGCGCGGCAATGAGCAGTTCTTC. It translates to CATSDWTSGGRGNEQFF.

V and J are TRBV20-1 and TRBJ2-1, with D unclear. Germline assignment: CDR1 DFQATT and CDR2 SNEGSKA (reference sequence). The CDR3 is made up of 11 amino acids. V was clipped by 6 bases and J by 7 bases, with 10 bases between them. CDR3 in DNA: TGCAGTGCGACTCAGAGGAATGAGCAGTTCTTC. Translation gives CSATQRNEQFF.

The rearrangement links TRBV29-1 to TRBJ2-3, with D uncertain. Trimming removed 7 bases from V and 0 bases from J, with 8 bases in between. Germline V gene data show CDR1 as SQVTM and CDR2 as ANQGSEA. The CDR3 loop spans 12 amino acids. The CDR3 region has the DNA TGCAGCGCCTTTGCTAGCACAGATACGCAGTATTTT. Translating gives CSAFASTDTQYF.

The rearrangement joins TRBV3-1 (or the pseudogene TRBV3-2) to TRBJ1-6; D might be TRBD1 (5 bases). The CDR3 is 15 residues long. Germline CDR1 LGHDT, CDR2 YNNKEL (reference sequence). V was shortened by 5 bases and J by 8 bases, with 16 bases between the two germline ends. CDR3 DNA: TGTGCCAGCAGCTTGTATCAGGGAGGGGATTCACCCCTCCACTTT. Its translation: CASSLYQGGDSPLHF.

This rearrangement joins TRBV7-2 to TRBJ2-5; D uncertain. Trimming removed 5 bases from V and 0 bases from J, with 4 bases in between. The CDR3 runs to 12 residues. Germline CDR1 and CDR2: SGHTA and FQGNSA. CDR3: CASSLNQETQYF. Written as DNA, the CDR3 is TGTGCCAGCAGCCTTAACCAAGAGACCCAGTACTTC. Full variable domain (rest looked up from reference TRBV7-2 and TRBJ2-5): GAGVSQSPSNKVTEKGKDVELRCDPISGHTALYWYRQSLGQGLEFLIYFQGNSAPDKSGLPSDRFSAERTGGSVSTLTIQRTQQEDSAVYLCASSLNQETQYFGPGTRLLVL.

The V gene is TRBV5-1, the J gene TRBJ1-3; D is possibly TRBD1 (5 bases). Trimming removed 0 bases at V and 0 bases at J, with 10 bases between. The CDR3 is 16 residues long. Per germline, CDR1 SGHRS and CDR2 YFSETQ. The chain's CDR3 is CASSLEGRASGNTIYF. Written as DNA, the CDR3 is TGCGCCAGCAGCTTGGAAGGCAGGGCCTCTGGAAACACCATATATTTT.

J is TRBJ2-7 and V is TRBV11-2; either TRBD1 or TRBD2 may supply D (5 bases each). Per germline, CDR1 SGHAT and CDR2 FQNNGV. V gave up 1 base and J gave up 3 bases, with 16 bases separating them. The CDR3 consists of 16 residues. The CDR3 bases are TGTGCCAGCAGCTTAGGTTCAGGGTCGGGGCTCTACGAGCAGTACTTC. Translated: CASSLGSGSGLYEQYF.

This clone was seen only once. The chain joins TRBV30 to TRBJ2-3, with 8 bases matching TRBD2. The CDR3 runs 13 residues. The germline gives CDR1 GTSNPN, CDR2 SVGIG (reference sequence). The junction had 6 bases not matched to a gene; V was cut back by 8 bases and J by 2 bases. For the CDR3, the DNA is TGTGCCGTTCGGGGGGGGCCCACAGATACGCAGTATTTT. It codes for CAVRGGPTDTQYF.

This clone was observed once. The V and J genes are TRBV24-1 and TRBJ2-7; 14 bases map to TRBD2. Trimming at V came to 2 bases and at J to 3 bases, leaving 2 bases not matched to a gene. The CDR3 covers 16 residues. The germline V gene has CDR1 KGHDR and CDR2 SFDVKD. CDR3: CATSDSGLAGVYEQYF. CDR3 nucleotide sequence: TGTGCCACCAGTGATTCGGGACTAGCGGGGGTCTACGAGCAGTACTTC.

This sequence joins TRBV11-2 and TRBJ2-1; TRBD2 aligns across 10 bases. This CDR3 is 15 amino acids long. Trimming cost V 5 bases and J 7 bases; bases outside gene matches: 8. Germline CDR1 reads SGHAT; CDR2 reads FQNNGV. CDR3 sequence (DNA): TGTGCCAGCAGCCTCCATAGCGGGAGGATGAATGAGCAGTTCTTC. This translates into CASSLHSGRMNEQFF. The variable domain in full, completed from reference TRBV11-2 and TRBJ2-1, reads EAGVAQSPRYKIIEKRQSVAFWCNPISGHATLYWYQQILGQGPKLLIQFQNNGVVDDSQLPKDRFSAERLKGVDSTLKIQPAKLEDSAVYLCASSLHSGRMNEQFFGPGTRLTVL.

The chain is built from TRBV2 and TRBJ2-2; D is undetermined. In germline, CDR1 is SNHLY, CDR2 FYNNEI. This CDR3 has 12 residues. V lost 6 bases and J lost 4, with 6 bases in between. DNA for the CDR3: TGTGCCAGCAGGGCCTTCACCGGGGAGCTGTTTTTT. It encodes CASRAFTGELFF.

This clone has only one observation. This chain connects TRBV11-2 to TRBJ2-7, with 10 bases aligning to TRBD1. This CDR3 region has 14 residues. CDR1 and CDR2 from the germline V gene are SGHAT and FQNNGV. V shed 3 bases, J shed 5 bases, and the junction held 4 bases outside the gene matches. The chain's CDR3 is CASSFDRGRHEQYF. The CDR3, as DNA: TGTGCCAGCAGCTTTGACAGGGGGCGCCACGAGCAGTACTTC.